This TCR beta chain comes out of a study of cytomegalovirus exposure and HLA in healthy donors. Study-wide results and caveats: Some highly shared sequence variants likely arose as a pipeline artifact. A later analysis reportedly found that, within productive TCRs, an Asian-associated ancestry cluster had fewer N-insertions than the mean observed across the roughly 690 donors.

The ends lost 6 bases at V and 6 bases at J; junction bases unmatched: 5. Germline values: CDR1 MDHEN, CDR2 SYDVKM. CDR3 length equals 13 residues. Primers: 60 Vbeta forward and 13 Jbeta reverse. Sequenced by immunoSEQ multiplex PCR; TCRdb stores in-frame clones only, minus some. Its table lists about 51,000 clones. Comments on this clone: Its antigen is not known.

Sequenced: PBMCs. This chain joins TRBV28 and TRBJ1-2; 9 nucleotides line up with TRBD1. The TCR was taken from a man aged 40-49 years in good health and CMV-seropositive. CDR3 DNA sequence: TGTGCCAGCAGCCAGTACAGGGGGCATGGCTACACCTTC. It encodes CASSQYRGHGYTF.